The clone carrying this TCR beta chain was seen only a few times. The antigen remains undetermined. These data come from a study of T-cell memory formation after mild COVID-19. Points from the study as a whole: Those CD4+ clones that contracted were mainly in CM and EM (CD8+ ones in EMRA).

Employing constant-segment primers, 5'RACE generated TCR alpha and TCR beta cDNA libraries bearing sample barcodes and UMIs. Using its own MiXCR run on the 5' RACE reads, TCRdb lists one record per CDR3 protein. Of hundreds of thousands of distinct CDR3 sequences in the sample, roughly 13% were seen once. This CDR3 region has 18 residues. Germline loops: CDR1 MGHRA, CDR2 YSYEKL. Trimming cost V 0 bases and J 2 bases, with 17 bases left between them. The sample comprised PBMCs or a T cell subset sorted from them (not recorded which). V gene TRBV4-1 combines with J gene TRBJ1-3; D might be TRBD1 (6 bases). This TCR came from a man younger than 35 who had mild COVID-19 (a few samples of this study predate the infection). Cell type and time point are not known. The chain's CDR3 is CASSQDSVPGAAGNTIYF. CDR3 DNA: TGCGCCAGCAGCCAAGATAGTGTCCCGGGGGCGGCTGGAAACACCATATATTTT.